This is a list of T cell receptor beta chains from one sample in a study of identical twins. Each CDR3 protein gets one entry after TCRdb re-called the 5' RACE reads with MiXCR. The table lists approximately 410,000 distinct CDR3 sequences, roughly 20% of them singletons. Sequenced: naive T cells sorted from blood. The source is a man aged 50 to 59 in good health. Each CDR3 is given with its conserved first and last residue. A D gene is named only where the DNA matches it firmly. Clone size is shown for a subset of rows, as once, few, many or a class of expanded clone.

J | D | V | size | CDR3 | DNA
TRBJ2-2 | - | TRBV5-6 | many | CASSSPIRANTGELFF | TGTGCCAGCAGCTCACCGATCCGAGCGAACACCGGGGAGCTGTTTTTT
TRBJ2-5 | TRBD1 | TRBV5-1 | - | CASSSLRQGIMTQYF | TGCGCCAGCAGCTCGCTGAGACAGGGAATTATGACCCAGTACTTC
TRBJ2-6 | - | TRBV15 | - | CATSRESSGANVLTF | TGTGCCACCAGCAGAGAGAGCTCTGGGGCCAACGTCCTGACTTTC
TRBJ1-1 | TRBD1 | TRBV6-2/TRBV6-3 | few | CASSYRSGQGMNTEAFF | TGTGCCAGCAGTTACCGCTCGGGACAGGGAATGAACACTGAAGCTTTCTTT
TRBJ2-1 | - | TRBV7-7 | - | CASSLSPQGGNEQFF | TGTGCCAGCAGCTTAAGTCCTCAAGGGGGCAATGAGCAGTTCTTC
TRBJ1-1 | - | TRBV5-1 | many | CASTGANTEAFF | TGCGCCAGCACGGGGGCGAACACTGAAGCTTTCTTT
TRBJ2-5 | - | TRBV5-1 | many | CASSPGLAEAQYF | TGCGCCAGCAGCCCCGGACTGGCGGAGGCCCAGTACTTC
TRBJ2-3 | TRBD2 | TRBV20-1 | many | CSLTGTSGRIAADTQYF | TGCAGCCTCACCGGGACTAGCGGGAGGATAGCGGCAGATACGCAGTATTTT
TRBJ2-5 | - | TRBV5-6 | - | CASSSGPKRETQYF | TGTGCCAGCAGCTCGGGACCCAAGCGAGAGACCCAGTACTTC
TRBJ2-7 | TRBD1 | TRBV20-1 | - | CSARARDRPSYEQYF | TGCAGTGCTAGAGCCCGGGACAGGCCCTCCTACGAGCAGTACTTC
TRBJ1-6 | TRBD1 | TRBV12-3/TRBV12-4 | - | CASIQGQGNSPLHF | TGTGCCAGCATTCAGGGACAGGGTAATTCACCCCTCCACTTT
TRBJ2-7 | - | TRBV7-3 | - | CASSLMQRSSYEQYF | TGTGCCAGCAGCTTAATGCAGAGAAGCTCCTACGAGCAGTACTTC
TRBJ2-2 | TRBD2 | TRBV4-3 | few | CASSLGLDNTGELFF | TGCGCCAGCAGCCTTGGACTAGATAACACCGGGGAGCTGTTTTTT
TRBJ2-5 | TRBD1 | TRBV29-1 | - | CSVTGELETQYF | TGCAGCGTGACAGGGGAACTAGAGACCCAGTACTTC
TRBJ2-7 | TRBD1 | TRBV6-1 | - | CASKKTGYYEQYF | TGTGCCAGCAAAAAGACAGGGTACTACGAGCAGTACTTC
TRBJ1-3 | - | TRBV28 | - | CASSPPRSYGNTIYF | TGTGCCAGCAGTCCCCCCCGCTCGTACGGAAACACCATATATTTT
TRBJ1-4 | - | TRBV4-3 | few | CASSQRPGLNEKLFF | TGCGCCAGCAGCCAACGGCCAGGCCTTAATGAAAAACTGTTTTTT
TRBJ2-3 | TRBD2 | TRBV20-1 | few | CSASWASGGKSTDTQYF | TGCAGTGCTAGTTGGGCTAGCGGGGGGAAAAGCACAGATACGCAGTATTTT
TRBJ2-1 | - | TRBV5-1 | few | CASSLSSTRSYNEQFF | TGCGCCAGCAGCTTGTCTAGTACACGATCCTACAATGAGCAGTTCTTC
TRBJ2-2 | - | TRBV6-5 | - | CASSYGGTFGNTGELFF | TGTGCCAGCAGTTACGGAGGGACATTCGGGAACACCGGGGAGCTGTTTTTT
TRBJ2-2 | - | TRBV20-1 | many | CSARILGAGYTGELFF | TGCAGTGCTAGGATACTCGGGGCGGGTTACACCGGGGAGCTGTTTTTT
TRBJ2-7 | - | TRBV6-2/TRBV6-3 | - | CASTSGTKIYEQYF | TGTGCCAGCACTTCCGGGACGAAGATCTACGAGCAGTACTTC
TRBJ2-5 | - | TRBV27 | many | CALKRETQYF | TGTGCCTTAAAAAGGGAGACCCAGTACTTC
TRBJ2-4 | - | TRBV2 | many | CASSELSETLAKNIQYF | TGTGCCAGCAGTGAATTGAGCGAAACGCTAGCCAAAAACATTCAGTACTTC
TRBJ1-6 | - | TRBV20-1 | few | CSARAGPLSTPLHF | TGCAGTGCTAGAGCGGGACCTCTCAGCACACCCCTCCACTTT
TRBJ1-1 | - | TRBV29-1 | few | CSVEREGGTEAFF | TGCAGCGTTGAGCGGGAAGGGGGCACTGAAGCTTTCTTT
TRBJ1-1 | - | TRBV12-3/TRBV12-4 | few | CASSLGSGRATEAFF | TGTGCCAGCAGTTTAGGATCGGGGAGGGCTACTGAAGCTTTCTTT
TRBJ2-6 | TRBD1 | TRBV11-1 | - | CASSLSVLGWTGESGANVLTF | TGTGCCAGCAGCTTGTCGGTCCTAGGTTGGACAGGGGAATCTGGGGCCAACGTCCTGACTTTC
TRBJ2-7 | TRBD2 | TRBV5-1 | - | CASSLGGGGEYEQYF | TGCGCCAGCAGCCTTGGGGGTGGGGGGGAATACGAGCAGTACTTC
TRBJ2-5 | TRBD2 | TRBV20-1 | many | CSARDGARGGETQYF | TGCAGTGCTAGGGACGGGGCGCGGGGGGGAGAGACCCAGTACTTC
TRBJ2-2 | - | TRBV4-3 | - | CASSQDFGGTFHGELFF | TGCGCCAGCAGCCAAGATTTTGGGGGGACATTTCACGGGGAGCTGTTTTTT
TRBJ1-4 | TRBD1 | TRBV28 | many | CASSSGQGGSTNEKLFF | TGTGCCAGCAGTTCGGGACAGGGGGGTTCAACTAATGAAAAACTGTTTTTT
TRBJ2-7 | TRBD2 | TRBV6-1 | few | CASSISGDYEQYF | TGTGCCAGCAGCATTAGCGGGGACTACGAGCAGTACTTC
TRBJ2-1 | TRBD2 | TRBV4-3 | - | CASSQGYSGVAGDEQFF | TGCGCCAGCAGCCAAGGTTACTCTGGCGTAGCGGGAGATGAGCAGTTCTTC
TRBJ2-3 | - | TRBV20-1 | many | CSARDGGTQDTQYF | TGCAGTGCTAGAGACGGGGGGACACAGGATACGCAGTATTTT
TRBJ2-6 | TRBD1 | TRBV9 | many | CASSRPGQGASISGANVLTF | TGTGCCAGCAGCCGACCAGGACAGGGGGCTTCCATCTCTGGGGCCAACGTCCTGACTTTC
TRBJ2-3 | - | TRBV9 | - | CASSAHLAAFTDTQYF | TGTGCCAGCAGCGCCCACCTAGCCGCTTTCACAGATACGCAGTATTTT
TRBJ2-1 | - | TRBV10-3 | few | CAISELSSSYNEQFF | TGTGCCATCAGTGAACTAAGTTCCTCCTACAATGAGCAGTTCTTC
TRBJ2-7 | TRBD1 | TRBV4-1 | few | CASSLPGQENSYEQYF | TGCGCCAGCAGCCTCCCCGGACAGGAAAACTCCTACGAGCAGTACTTC
TRBJ1-4 | TRBD1 | TRBV4-2 | - | CASSQGTAPIEKLFF | TGTGCCAGCAGCCAGGGGACAGCCCCTATTGAAAAACTGTTTTTT
TRBJ2-2 | - | TRBV6-2/TRBV6-3 | - | CASSYSGAVYTGELFF | TGTGCCAGCAGTTACTCGGGGGCGGTGTACACCGGGGAGCTGTTTTTT
TRBJ2-1 | TRBD2 | TRBV5-1 | - | CASSLAGLRYNEQFF | TGCGCCAGCAGCCTGGCGGGACTAAGATACAATGAGCAGTTCTTC
TRBJ1-1 | TRBD1 | TRBV12-3/TRBV12-4 | many | CASRRQGVPEAFF | TGTGCCAGCAGAAGACAGGGGGTCCCTGAAGCTTTCTTT
TRBJ2-5 | - | TRBV11-2 | - | CASSLDRYRTNQETQYF | TGTGCCAGCAGCTTAGATCGATACAGGACTAACCAAGAGACCCAGTACTTC
TRBJ2-6 | - | TRBV15 | few | CATSRDLPQTLSGANVLTF | TGTGCCACCAGCAGAGATCTGCCCCAAACCCTCTCTGGGGCCAACGTCCTGACTTTC
TRBJ2-1 | - | TRBV7-2 | many | CASRITPNEQFF | TGTGCCAGCAGAATCACCCCCAATGAGCAGTTCTTC
TRBJ2-3 | TRBD1 | TRBV5-1 | - | CASSPTGDGQYF | TGCGCCAGCAGCCCGACAGGGGATGGGCAGTATTTT
TRBJ1-6 | TRBD1 | TRBV12-3/TRBV12-4 | many | CASSLGDSNSPLHF | TGTGCCAGCAGTTTAGGGGACAGCAATTCACCCCTCCACTTT
TRBJ2-5 | TRBD2 | TRBV12-3/TRBV12-4 | few | CASSEGLAGAETQYF | TGTGCCAGCAGTGAGGGACTAGCGGGGGCGGAGACCCAGTACTTC